The TCR beta chain described here comes from a study of cytotoxic CD8 clonotypes in ibrutinib-treated CLL. This CDR3 region has 16 residues. The junction had 6 bases not matched to a gene; V was cut back by 0 bases and J by 6 bases. Germline V lookup: CDR1 MNHEY, CDR2 SMNVEV (reference sequence). Notes on this clone: Its target is unknown.

The planned depth of sequencing spanned 1 in 200,000 to 1 in 1 million T cells. Clones were sequenced by immunoSEQ multiplex PCR, and TCRdb holds only the in-frame ones, with some missing. The sample has 150,000 or so clones, roughly 88% seen once. General study results and limits: Sampling times, which were not matched between the groups, differed between sustained-remission patients and progressing patients. Rising at ibrutinib response, clonality subsequently fell back toward baseline at progression.

The TCR originated in a human donor with chronic lymphocytic leukemia. The chain joins TRBV27 to TRBJ2-2; 8 nucleotides agree with TRBD2. The sequenced sample was PBMCs, obtained at disease progression, from a patient treated with ibrutinib. The chain's CDR3 is CASSLSSSGNAGELFF. The CDR3 nucleotides read TGTGCCAGCAGTTTATCGAGTAGCGGGAATGCCGGGGAGCTGTTTTTT.